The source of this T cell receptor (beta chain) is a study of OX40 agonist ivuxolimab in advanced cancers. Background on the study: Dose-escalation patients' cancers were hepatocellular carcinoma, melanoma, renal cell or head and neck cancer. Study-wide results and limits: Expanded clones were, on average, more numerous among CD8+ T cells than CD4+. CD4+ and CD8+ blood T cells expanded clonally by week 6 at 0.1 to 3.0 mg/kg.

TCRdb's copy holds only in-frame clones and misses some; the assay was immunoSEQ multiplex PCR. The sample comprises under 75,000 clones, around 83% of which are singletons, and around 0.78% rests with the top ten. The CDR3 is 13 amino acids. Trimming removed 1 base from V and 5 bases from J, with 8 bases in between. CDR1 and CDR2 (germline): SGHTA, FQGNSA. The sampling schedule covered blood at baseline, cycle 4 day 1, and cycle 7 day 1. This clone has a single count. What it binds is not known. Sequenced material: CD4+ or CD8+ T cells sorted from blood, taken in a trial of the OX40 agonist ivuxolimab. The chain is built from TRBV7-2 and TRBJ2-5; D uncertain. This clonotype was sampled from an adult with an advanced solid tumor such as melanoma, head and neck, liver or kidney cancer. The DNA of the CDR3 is TGTGCCAGCAGCTTAGATATGGGGGAGACCCAGTACTTC. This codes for CASSLDMGETQYF.